A single sample gave rise to the 10 T cell receptor beta chains below, sequenced in a study of blood T cell repertoires in COVID-19. Only in-frame clones appear in the TCRdb table, and some are missing; sequencing was by immunoSEQ multiplex PCR. The profile shows about 300,000 clones, around 88% of them singletons. Sequencing used peripheral blood. The source of these receptors is a woman between 45 and 65 years old with acute or convalescent COVID-19.

The chain employs TRBV5-6 and TRBJ1-2; 9 positions match TRBD1. Germline values: CDR1 SGHDT, CDR2 YYEEEE. This CDR3 contains 13 residues. The trim removed 6 bases at V and 2 bases at J, leaving 2 bases unmatched. Here the CDR3 DNA reads TGTGCCAGCACCGGGACAGGGAACTATGGCTACACCTTC. Encoded protein: CASTGTGNYGYTF.

This clone has a single count. This chain joins TRBV7-9 and TRBJ1-6; D might be TRBD1 (5 bases). Germline values: CDR1 SEHNR, CDR2 FQNEAQ (reference sequence). CDR3 length: 15 amino acids. V shed 5 bases and J shed 2 bases, with 10 bases lying between them. The CDR3 sequence: CASSPQGTYNSPLHF. The CDR3 DNA sequence: TGTGCCAGCAGCCCCCAGGGAACCTATAATTCACCCCTCCACTTT.

V and J are TRBV28 and TRBJ2-7; 11 bases are a match to TRBD2. Germline V gene data show CDR1 as MDHEN and CDR2 as SYDVKM. V lost 3 bases and J lost 0; bases outside the gene matches: 16. The CDR3 loop spans 20 amino acids. This chain's CDR3 is CASSFRRTPGLAGPSYEQYF. The CDR3 DNA reads as TGTGCCAGCAGTTTTCGGCGGACACCTGGACTAGCGGGCCCCTCCTACGAGCAGTACTTC.

The rearrangement links TRBV24-1 to TRBJ1-2; 11 nucleotides match TRBD1. The junction had 7 bases not matched to a gene; V was cut back by 10 bases and J by 4 bases. This CDR3 has 14 amino acids. Per the germline V gene, CDR1 is KGHDR and CDR2 is SFDVKD. The CDR3 here is CATQGDRGGYGYTF. The CDR3 region has the DNA TGTGCCACGCAAGGGGACAGGGGGGGCTATGGCTACACCTTC.

The chain uses TRBV6-2 or TRBV6-3 and TRBJ2-4, with D hard to call. The CDR3 totals 14 residues. The V and J ends lost 5 bases and 0 bases respectively, with 8 bases between them. Germline CDR1 MNHEY, CDR2 SVGEGT. As DNA, the CDR3 is TGTGCCAGCAGTCTACGACTAGCCAAAAACATTCAGTACTTC. As protein: CASSLRLAKNIQYF.

The V call is TRBV7-2, the J call TRBJ2-2; D is undetermined. Per germline, CDR1 SGHTA and CDR2 FQGNSA. The CDR3 covers 15 residues. Trimming pared 2 bases from V and 0 bases from J, leaving 7 bases between. This CDR3 reads CASSLWLTNTGELFF. CDR3 DNA: TGTGCCAGCAGCTTATGGCTTACGAACACCGGGGAGCTGTTTTTT. The entire variable domain, with the rest obtained from reference TRBV7-2 and TRBJ2-2, is as follows: GAGVSQSPSNKVTEKGKDVELRCDPISGHTALYWYRQSLGQGLEFLIYFQGNSAPDKSGLPSDRFSAERTGGSVSTLTIQRTQQEDSAVYLCASSLWLTNTGELFFGEGSRLTVL.

The J gene is TRBJ2-3, the V gene TRBV3-1 (or the pseudogene TRBV3-2); 16 bases fit TRBD2. The CDR3 loop spans 17 amino acids. Germline assignment: CDR1 LGHDT and CDR2 YNNKEL (reference sequence). The ends lost 0 bases at V and 6 bases at J; junction bases unmatched: 3. The CDR3 here is CASSQDQGLAGGDTQYF. For the CDR3, the DNA is TGTGCCAGCAGCCAAGATCAGGGACTAGCGGGAGGGGATACGCAGTATTTT.

V gene TRBV2 combines with J gene TRBJ1-3; the match to TRBD1 covers 8 bases. This CDR3 is 14 amino acids long. The germline V gene encodes CDR1 SNHLY and CDR2 FYNNEI. V was clipped by 7 bases and J by 2 bases; unmatched bases: 4. The CDR3 DNA follows: TGTGCCAGCAAGGACAGGGTAACTGGAAACACCATATATTTT. Its protein product is CASKDRVTGNTIYF. Supplemented by reference TRBV2 and TRBJ1-3, the full variable domain reads EPEVTQTPSHQVTQMGQEVILRCVPISNHLYFYWYRQILGQKVEFLVSFYNNEISEKSEIFDDQFSVERPDGSNFTLKIRSTKLEDSAMYFCASKDRVTGNTIYFGEGSWLTVV.

The gene calls are TRBV30 and TRBJ1-1, with D uncertain. The CDR3 totals 13 residues. The germline V gene encodes CDR1 GTSNPN and CDR2 SVGIG (reference sequence). Trimming took 4 bases from V and 5 from J, leaving 14 bases between them. The CDR3 loop is CAWNRVSGTEAFF. The DNA of the CDR3 is TGTGCCTGGAATAGGGTAAGCGGGACTGAAGCTTTCTTT.

This clone was observed a handful of times. The chain carries TRBV3-1 (or the pseudogene TRBV3-2) and TRBJ1-2, with D possibly being TRBD1 (5 bases). Trimming removed 3 bases from V and 3 bases from J, with 14 bases in between. Germline V gives CDR1 LGHDT, CDR2 YNNKEL (reference sequence). This CDR3 comprises 15 residues. The CDR3 DNA sequence: TGTGCCAGCAGCCAGGAAGGCAGGGCAGACTATGGCTACACCTTC. This sequence encodes CASSQEGRADYGYTF.